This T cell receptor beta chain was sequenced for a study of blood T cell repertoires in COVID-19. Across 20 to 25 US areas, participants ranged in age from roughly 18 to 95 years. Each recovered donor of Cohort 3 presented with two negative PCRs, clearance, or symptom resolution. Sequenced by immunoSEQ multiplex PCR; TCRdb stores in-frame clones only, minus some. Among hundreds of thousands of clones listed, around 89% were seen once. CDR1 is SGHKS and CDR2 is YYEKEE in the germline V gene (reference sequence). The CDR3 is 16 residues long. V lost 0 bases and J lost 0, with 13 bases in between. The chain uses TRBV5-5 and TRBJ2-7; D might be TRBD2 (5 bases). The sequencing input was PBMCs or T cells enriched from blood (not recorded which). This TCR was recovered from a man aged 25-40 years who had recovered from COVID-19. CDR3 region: CASSLGGSALSYEQYF. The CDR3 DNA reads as TGTGCCAGCAGCTTGGGGGGTAGCGCCCTCTCCTACGAGCAGTACTTC.